A single sample is the source of the 12 T cell receptor beta chains below, sequenced in a study of early T cells in non-severe SARS-CoV-2 infection. One entry per CDR3 protein results from TCRdb running MiXCR on the 5' RACE reads. The sample records roughly 55,000 distinct CDR3 sequences, approximately 6.2% being singletons. Input material: whole blood. All receptors derive from an adult who was a healthcare worker with PCR-confirmed SARS-CoV-2 infection or an uninfected control (not recorded which).

The chain joins TRBV4-2 to TRBJ2-2, with TRBD2 matching over 9 bases. The CDR3 extends over 17 amino acids. V dropped 1 base and J dropped 4; count of bases not matched to a gene: 7. Germline CDR1 is LGHNA and CDR2 is YNFKEQ. The DNA of the CDR3 is TGTGCCAGCAGCCAAGGTGGACTAGCGCAGAGCACCGGGGAGCTGTTTTTT. This encodes CASSQGGLAQSTGELFF.

The sample holds a few counts of this clonotype. The chain has TRBV29-1 and TRBJ2-5, with a weak D call TRBD1 (5 bases). Trimming removed 8 bases from V and 3 bases from J, with 22 bases in between. Germline-derived CDR1 and CDR2 are SQVTM and ANQGSEA. The CDR3 has 15 residues. CDR3 sequence reads: CSTFRQPAIKETQYF. CDR3 DNA: TGCAGCACCTTCAGACAGCCCGCGATTAAAGAGACCCAGTACTTC. Complete variable domain (other parts from reference TRBV29-1 and TRBJ2-5): SAVISQKPSRDICQRGTSLTIQCQVDSQVTMMFWYRQQPGQSLTLIATANQGSEATYESGFVIDKFPISRPNLTFSTLTVSNMSPEDSSIYLCSTFRQPAIKETQYFGPGTRLLVL.

This clonotype was found many times. This chain links TRBV9 with TRBJ2-3; 7 nucleotides line up with TRBD2. V shed 0 bases, J shed 2 bases, and the junction held 6 bases outside the gene matches. The V gene's germline CDR1 is SGDLS and CDR2 YYNGEE. CDR3 length: 16 amino acids. In nucleotides, the CDR3 is TGTGCCAGCAGCGTAGCTGCTAGCGGTTACACAGATACGCAGTATTTT. It specifies CASSVAASGYTDTQYF. Full variable domain (missing parts from reference TRBV9 and TRBJ2-3): DSGVTQTPKHLITATGQRVTLRCSPRSGDLSVYWYQQSLDQGLQFLIQYYNGEERAKGNILERFSAQQFPDLHSELNLSSLELGDSALYFCASSVAASGYTDTQYFGPGTRLTVL.

This clonotype was counted ten times or more. V gene TRBV30 combines with J gene TRBJ2-3; no clear D gene. This CDR3 has 12 residues. Trimming took 1 base from V and 6 from J, leaving 8 bases between them. Germline CDR1 is GTSNPN and CDR2 is SVGIG (reference sequence). The CDR3 loop is CAWSATPDTQYF. CDR3 in DNA: TGTGCCTGGAGTGCTACCCCGGATACGCAGTATTTT.

The sample holds many counts of this clonotype. This chain connects TRBV29-1 to TRBJ2-2; no reliable D call. Germline CDR1 reads SQVTM; CDR2 reads ANQGSEA. V gave up 6 bases and J gave up 7 bases, with 15 bases separating them. The CDR3 totals 13 residues. The CDR3 here is CSVLRANNGELFF. CDR3 sequence (DNA): TGCAGCGTGCTACGGGCTAATAACGGGGAGCTGTTTTTT.

The rearrangement joins TRBV20-1 to TRBJ2-1; 9 bases line up with TRBD2. The trim removed 1 base at V and 10 bases at J, leaving 8 bases unmatched. The CDR3 is made up of 14 amino acids. Germline values: CDR1 DFQATT, CDR2 SNEGSKA (reference sequence). DNA for the CDR3: TGCAGTGCTAGAGGAGTTAGCGGGGGCTGGGAGCAGTTCTTC. Residues: CSARGVSGGWEQFF.

This clonotype was seen ten or more times. This chain joins TRBV30 and TRBJ1-2, with a possible D match to TRBD1 (5 bases). From germline, CDR1 is GTSNPN and CDR2 SVGIG (reference sequence). Trimming took 2 bases from V and 7 from J, leaving 11 bases between them. The CDR3 is 12 residues long. The CDR3 DNA is TGTGCCTGGAGTCCAGGGCAAGCTGGCTACACCTTC. This sequence encodes CAWSPGQAGYTF.

This clonotype showed up many times. The V gene is TRBV7-8, the J gene TRBJ2-7; no clear D gene. From germline, CDR1 is SGHVS and CDR2 FQNEAQ. V was pared by 1 base and J by 0 bases, with 13 bases between. The CDR3 totals 16 residues. The CDR3 DNA reads as TGTGCCAGCAGCTTAGGGCCCAGGTCCAGCTCCTACGAGCAGTACTTC. It codes for CASSLGPRSSSYEQYF.

This clonotype was seen many times. The chain employs TRBV7-2 and TRBJ2-5; 9 bases line up with TRBD1. The CDR3 totals 15 residues. Germline CDR1 is SGHTA and CDR2 is FQGNSA. J lost 3 bases, V lost 2 bases, and 4 bases had no gene match. The CDR3 sequence: CASSLRGTGKETQYF. The CDR3 coding sequence is TGTGCCAGCAGCTTAAGAGGGACAGGGAAAGAGACCCAGTACTTC.

The chain has TRBV7-2 and TRBJ2-7; 11 bases match TRBD2. V lost 1 base to trimming and J lost 3 bases; unmatched junction nucleotides: 8. Germline CDR1 is SGHTA and CDR2 is FQGNSA. CDR3 size: 17 residues. The CDR3 loop is CASSLGGTSGIYYEQYF. The CDR3 DNA follows: TGTGCCAGCAGCTTAGGGGGGACTAGCGGAATCTACTACGAGCAGTACTTC.

This clonotype occurred many times. The chain employs TRBV18 and TRBJ1-1, with D tentatively TRBD1 (6 bases). CDR1 is KGHSH, CDR2 LQKENI, per germline. The CDR3 runs 13 residues. Trimming removed 3 bases at V and 3 bases at J, with 8 bases between. The CDR3 DNA is TGTGCCAGCTCACCCCCAGGGGACACTGAAGCTTTCTTT. Translation: CASSPPGDTEAFF.

This clonotype has a handful of counts. The chain joins TRBV27 to TRBJ1-1, with D possibly matching TRBD1 (6 bases). Germline CDR1 reads MNHEY; CDR2 reads SMNVEV (reference sequence). The CDR3 is 13 residues long. The V end was cut by 5 bases, the J end by 9 bases, with 16 bases between. The CDR3 sequence is CASSVGGAVKAFF. CDR3 bases: TGTGCCAGCAGTGTCGGGGGGGCAGTCAAAGCTTTCTTT.